One sample yielded the 4 T cell receptor beta chains listed below, sequenced in a study of vaccination and CD4 T cells after COVID-19. The treatment is: approximately nine-day PBMC culture with coronavirus spike peptide pools or control peptides (ViraFEST assay). Their cognate antigens are unknown. The Oncomine TCR Beta short-read assay was what sequenced the DNA obtained from cultured CD4+ T cells. MiXCR, applied by TCRdb to the PCR reads, yields one record per CDR3 protein. The table has over 20,000 distinct CDR3 sequences, 70% seen once. Sequenced input: CD4+ T cells from blood, cultured in vitro. The receptor set was obtained from a human donor who had recovered from COVID-19.

The chain links TRBV27 to TRBJ1-1; no definite D call. The CDR3 is made up of 13 amino acids. V was pared by 6 bases and J by 10 bases, with 18 bases between. Germline assignment: CDR1 MNHEY and CDR2 SMNVEV (reference sequence). CDR3 in amino acids: CASRPSQTPRAFF. Written as DNA, the CDR3 is TGTGCCAGCAGACCCTCCCAGACCCCGAGAGCTTTCTTT.

This clonotype appeared once. The chain links TRBV18 to TRBJ1-2; maybe TRBD1 (6 bases). The CDR3 runs to 14 residues. Per the germline V gene, CDR1 is KGHSH and CDR2 is LQKENI. Deletions cut 2 bases from V and 8 bases from J, with 15 bases between. The CDR3 region has the DNA TGTGCCAGCTCACCATCCAACAGGGCGGTGGGCTACACCTTC. Its translation: CASSPSNRAVGYTF.

The gene calls are TRBV30 and TRBJ2-5; a weak D match, TRBD2 (5 bases). This CDR3 has 14 residues. The V and J ends lost 3 bases and 3 bases respectively, with 14 bases between them. Germline CDR1 and CDR2: GTSNPN and SVGIG (reference sequence). For the CDR3, the DNA is TGTGCCTGGAGCCACATTCGGGGAAAAGAGACCCAGTACTTC. This gives the protein CAWSHIRGKETQYF.

The chain uses TRBV6-1 and TRBJ1-3; no firm D call. V was shortened by 6 bases and J by 2 bases, with 8 bases between the two germline ends. The CDR3 spans 13 residues. Germline V gene lookup returns CDR1 MNHNS and CDR2 SASEGT. The CDR3 here is CASSLYPGNTIYF. In nucleotides, the CDR3 is TGTGCCAGCAGCCTTTACCCTGGAAACACCATATATTTT.